Listed below are T cell receptor beta chains from one sample, sequenced in a study of identifying expanded T cells in peripheral blood. Produced via immunoSEQ multiplex PCR; TCRdb's table is partial and in-frame only. The data show some 90,000 clones, around nine tenths seen once. Sample: blood. These receptors were taken from a person aged 18 to 70 in good health. Both conserved end residues are part of each CDR3. D genes are given only for firm matches. Some rows have no size entry. The others give once, few or many, or a class for an expanded clone.

d_gene: .; abundance: .; j_gene: TRBJ1-5; v_gene: TRBV5-8; CDR3nt: TGTGCCAGCAGCTTGGATCCAGGCGGTAATCAGCCCCAGCATTTT; CDR3aa: CASSLDPGGNQPQHF
d_gene: .; abundance: .; j_gene: TRBJ2-2; v_gene: TRBV4-2; CDR3nt: TGTGCCAGCAGCCAAGAAACCCCCACCGGGGAGCTGTTTTTT; CDR3aa: CASSQETPTGELFF
d_gene: .; abundance: medium-sized; j_gene: TRBJ1-1; v_gene: TRBV28; CDR3nt: TGTGCCAGCAGCCCATTAGGGGGTGAGGCTTTCTTT; CDR3aa: CASSPLGGEAFF
d_gene: .; abundance: .; j_gene: TRBJ1-2; v_gene: TRBV2; CDR3nt: TGTGCCAGCAGTGAAAGGCGCGCCAGGGAGGGCTATGGCTACACCTTC; CDR3aa: CASSERRAREGYGYTF
d_gene: .; abundance: .; j_gene: TRBJ1-2; v_gene: TRBV6-5; CDR3nt: TGTGCCAGCAAAGTCGCGGTTACAGCTTCTGGCTACACCTTC; CDR3aa: CASKVAVTASGYTF
d_gene: .; abundance: .; j_gene: TRBJ2-7; v_gene: TRBV6-6; CDR3nt: TGTGCCAGCACGAAACCGGGGGACTCAAGATTAGAGCAGTACTTC; CDR3aa: CASTKPGDSRLEQYF
d_gene: .; abundance: .; j_gene: TRBJ1-1; v_gene: TRBV7-9; CDR3nt: TGTGCCAGCAGCTTAAGGGACAAGAACACTGAAGCTTTCTTT; CDR3aa: CASSLRDKNTEAFF
d_gene: .; abundance: once; j_gene: TRBJ1-5; v_gene: TRBV7-2; CDR3nt: TGTGCCAGCAGCTCGAACGGGGCAGGCAACAATCAGCCCCAGCATTTT; CDR3aa: CASSSNGAGNNQPQHF
d_gene: TRBD1; abundance: .; j_gene: TRBJ1-2; v_gene: TRBV5-6; CDR3nt: TGTGCCAGCAGCTTATTCACAGGGGGACATGGCTACACCTTC; CDR3aa: CASSLFTGGHGYTF
d_gene: .; abundance: .; j_gene: TRBJ2-3; v_gene: TRBV28; CDR3nt: TGTGCCAGCAGTTTAAGGTCAGATACGCAGTATTTT; CDR3aa: CASSLRSDTQYF
d_gene: .; abundance: .; j_gene: TRBJ2-2; v_gene: TRBV18; CDR3nt: TGTGCCAGCTCACTTCGTCATAGGATTTACAACACCGGGGAGCTGTTTTTT; CDR3aa: CASSLRHRIYNTGELFF
d_gene: .; abundance: .; j_gene: TRBJ1-4; v_gene: TRBV5-1; CDR3nt: TGCGCCAGCAGCTTGAACCCGCTGGGGGAGAAACTGTTTTTT; CDR3aa: CASSLNPLGEKLFF
d_gene: TRBD1; abundance: once; j_gene: TRBJ2-5; v_gene: TRBV27; CDR3nt: TGTGCCAGCAGTTTTTCCGGGACAGGGATTGTGGTGGCCCAAGAGACCCAGTACTTC; CDR3aa: CASSFSGTGIVVAQETQYF
d_gene: .; abundance: .; j_gene: TRBJ2-1; v_gene: TRBV19; CDR3nt: TGTGCCAGTAGTATTCAGCTATACAATGAGCAGTTCTTC; CDR3aa: CASSIQLYNEQFF
d_gene: .; abundance: .; j_gene: TRBJ1-3; v_gene: TRBV9; CDR3nt: TGTGCCAGCAGCGTAGCAGGCGCGGACAGTCGTCGGGTGGACACCATATATTTT; CDR3aa: CASSVAGADSRRVDTIYF
d_gene: .; abundance: .; j_gene: TRBJ1-1; v_gene: TRBV14; CDR3nt: TGTGCCAGCAGCCAAGGAGGAGTTAAAGCTTTCTTT; CDR3aa: CASSQGGVKAFF
d_gene: .; abundance: .; j_gene: TRBJ1-6; v_gene: TRBV6-5; CDR3nt: TGTGCCGCCGGCCCGGTAGCACCCCTCCACTTT; CDR3aa: CAAGPVAPLHF
d_gene: .; abundance: .; j_gene: TRBJ1-3; v_gene: TRBV6-5; CDR3nt: TGTGCCAGCAGTTACCGGGACCAGGGGGGAAACACCATATATTTT; CDR3aa: CASSYRDQGGNTIYF
d_gene: .; abundance: .; j_gene: TRBJ2-7; v_gene: TRBV21-1; CDR3nt: TGTGCCAGCAGCAAAGTGGGAGAGGAGTCCGGGACTAGCGGGGGGAGCTCCTACGAGCAGTACTTC; CDR3aa: CASSKVGEESGTSGGSSYEQYF
d_gene: .; abundance: .; j_gene: TRBJ2-3; v_gene: TRBV19; CDR3nt: TGTGCCAGTAGTAAGATCGACAGCAGCACAGATACGCAGTATTTT; CDR3aa: CASSKIDSSTDTQYF
d_gene: .; abundance: medium-sized; j_gene: TRBJ2-1; v_gene: TRBV19; CDR3nt: TGTGCCAGTAGTGCAGGAACGCTCTCCTACAATGAGCAGTTCTTC; CDR3aa: CASSAGTLSYNEQFF
d_gene: .; abundance: .; j_gene: TRBJ2-3; v_gene: TRBV9; CDR3nt: TGTGCCAGCAGCGGCACCGGGACTGGTACAGATACGCAGTATTTT; CDR3aa: CASSGTGTGTDTQYF
d_gene: TRBD1; abundance: .; j_gene: TRBJ2-3; v_gene: TRBV7-9; CDR3nt: TGTGCCAGCAGCTTAGCTACAGGGGGCGACGGCACAGATACGCAGTATTTT; CDR3aa: CASSLATGGDGTDTQYF
d_gene: TRBD1; abundance: .; j_gene: TRBJ1-2; v_gene: TRBV2; CDR3nt: TGTGCCAGCAGCGACTGGGACAGAGAGAACTATGGCTACACCTTC; CDR3aa: CASSDWDRENYGYTF
d_gene: .; abundance: few; j_gene: TRBJ1-1; v_gene: TRBV10-3; CDR3nt: TGTGCCATCGGCAGGGACGTGAACACTGAAGCTTTCTTT; CDR3aa: CAIGRDVNTEAFF
d_gene: .; abundance: .; j_gene: TRBJ2-1; v_gene: TRBV2; CDR3nt: TGTGCCCGAAAGGAACGAGCCTACAATGAGCAGTTCTTC; CDR3aa: CARKERAYNEQFF
d_gene: .; abundance: .; j_gene: TRBJ2-7; v_gene: TRBV29-1; CDR3nt: TGCAGCGTTGTAGGTAGCCGAAGCTCCTACGAGCAGTACTTC; CDR3aa: CSVVGSRSSYEQYF
d_gene: .; abundance: once; j_gene: TRBJ2-7; v_gene: TRBV29-1; CDR3nt: TGCAGCGTTGGGGGGAGGCTTCGGCAGCCCTACGAGCAGTACTTC; CDR3aa: CSVGGRLRQPYEQYF
d_gene: .; abundance: .; j_gene: TRBJ2-3; v_gene: TRBV7-9; CDR3nt: TGTGCCAGCAGCCCCCCTAGCGCTTACACAGATACGCAGTATTTT; CDR3aa: CASSPPSAYTDTQYF
d_gene: .; abundance: .; j_gene: TRBJ2-2; v_gene: TRBV7-2; CDR3nt: TGTGCCAGCAGACCTAACAGGTTATCAGCCGGGGAGCTGTTTTTT; CDR3aa: CASRPNRLSAGELFF
d_gene: .; abundance: .; j_gene: TRBJ1-1; v_gene: TRBV7-6; CDR3nt: TGTGCCAGCAGCTTAGCGGGCGGGGAGTGGGCTGAAGCTTTCTTT; CDR3aa: CASSLAGGEWAEAFF
d_gene: .; abundance: .; j_gene: TRBJ1-5; v_gene: TRBV15; CDR3nt: TGTGCCACCAGCAGAGGTCTAGGGGACGGGCAGCCCCAGCATTTT; CDR3aa: CATSRGLGDGQPQHF
d_gene: .; abundance: .; j_gene: TRBJ1-1; v_gene: TRBV15; CDR3nt: TGTGCCACCAGCAGAGGCAGCCGTGCCCTTGAAGCTTTCTTT; CDR3aa: CATSRGSRALEAFF